This is a list of T cell receptor beta chains from one sample in a study of blood T cell repertoires in COVID-19. Profiling relied on immunoSEQ multiplex PCR, and the TCRdb table lists in-frame clones only, not all of them. The top ten clones hold 4.5% to 5.5% of a sample with 200,000 to 250,000 clones, approximately 85% of them seen once. Sequenced sample: peripheral blood. All receptors come from a man between 50 and 59 years old with COVID-19, enrolled during active disease. CDR3s include the opening cysteine and the closing phenylalanine or tryptophan. The order of the fields is CDR3 protein, V gene, J gene, D gene, CDR3 length. D genes are given only for firm matches.

CDR3aa: CASSVGLAGDLSTDTQYF; v_gene: TRBV6-2/TRBV6-3; j_gene: TRBJ2-3; d_gene: TRBD2; len: 18
CDR3aa: CASRALLPHNSPLHF; v_gene: TRBV27; j_gene: TRBJ1-6; d_gene: -; len: 15
CDR3aa: CASNLNNEQFF; v_gene: TRBV2; j_gene: TRBJ2-1; d_gene: -; len: 11
CDR3aa: CASSAPGKFPYEQYF; v_gene: TRBV27; j_gene: TRBJ2-7; d_gene: -; len: 15
CDR3aa: CASSPHGTGGAGYGYTF; v_gene: TRBV6-6; j_gene: TRBJ1-2; d_gene: TRBD1; len: 17
CDR3aa: CASTTGQGEQPQHF; v_gene: TRBV2; j_gene: TRBJ1-5; d_gene: TRBD1; len: 14
CDR3aa: CASMSDSHTDTQYF; v_gene: TRBV7-2; j_gene: TRBJ2-3; d_gene: -; len: 14
CDR3aa: CASRPAGTGDSPLHF; v_gene: TRBV6-6; j_gene: TRBJ1-6; d_gene: TRBD1; len: 15
CDR3aa: CASSSDRGDNQPQHF; v_gene: TRBV7-2; j_gene: TRBJ1-5; d_gene: TRBD1; len: 15
CDR3aa: CAISEGVAQGWNEQFF; v_gene: TRBV10-3; j_gene: TRBJ2-1; d_gene: TRBD1; len: 16
CDR3aa: CASSRGGNEQYF; v_gene: TRBV3-1/TRBV3-2; j_gene: TRBJ2-7; d_gene: -; len: 12
CDR3aa: CASSQAGVGELFF; v_gene: TRBV3-1/TRBV3-2; j_gene: TRBJ2-2; d_gene: -; len: 13
CDR3aa: CAWSVSGGAPGELFF; v_gene: TRBV30; j_gene: TRBJ2-2; d_gene: TRBD2; len: 15
CDR3aa: CASSPGQGKAFF; v_gene: TRBV3-1/TRBV3-2; j_gene: TRBJ1-1; d_gene: TRBD1; len: 12
CDR3aa: CASSREHPGTGPGELFF; v_gene: TRBV2; j_gene: TRBJ2-2; d_gene: TRBD1; len: 17
CDR3aa: CASSIPDRPRPEAFF; v_gene: TRBV19; j_gene: TRBJ1-1; d_gene: -; len: 15
CDR3aa: CASSSGQLMNTEAFF; v_gene: TRBV5-5; j_gene: TRBJ1-1; d_gene: TRBD1; len: 15
CDR3aa: CASSYRGGLRNGQFF; v_gene: TRBV6-5; j_gene: TRBJ2-1; d_gene: -; len: 15
CDR3aa: CASSLAGAGERETQYF; v_gene: TRBV11-2; j_gene: TRBJ2-5; d_gene: TRBD2; len: 16
CDR3aa: CASSPRGQLNTEAFF; v_gene: TRBV9; j_gene: TRBJ1-1; d_gene: -; len: 15
CDR3aa: CASRGTGNTGELFF; v_gene: TRBV11-2; j_gene: TRBJ2-2; d_gene: TRBD1; len: 14
CDR3aa: CASSSSGVHSYEQYF; v_gene: TRBV27; j_gene: TRBJ2-7; d_gene: TRBD2; len: 15
CDR3aa: CASSLSGGGYNEQFF; v_gene: TRBV5-4; j_gene: TRBJ2-1; d_gene: TRBD2; len: 15
CDR3aa: CASSQATEVSPQHF; v_gene: TRBV4-1; j_gene: TRBJ1-5; d_gene: -; len: 14
CDR3aa: CASSLRGAGVGETQYF; v_gene: TRBV3-1/TRBV3-2; j_gene: TRBJ2-5; d_gene: -; len: 16
CDR3aa: CASSITIATATQPQHF; v_gene: TRBV19; j_gene: TRBJ1-5; d_gene: -; len: 16
CDR3aa: CASRLQGNTGELFF; v_gene: TRBV2; j_gene: TRBJ2-2; d_gene: -; len: 14
CDR3aa: CASSFGAYQPQHF; v_gene: TRBV12-3/TRBV12-4; j_gene: TRBJ1-5; d_gene: -; len: 13
CDR3aa: CATSRDVGGENIQYF; v_gene: TRBV15; j_gene: TRBJ2-4; d_gene: -; len: 15
CDR3aa: CASSQGRGRTYPSPLHF; v_gene: TRBV14; j_gene: TRBJ1-6; d_gene: TRBD1; len: 17
CDR3aa: CATSSSTTSTDTQYF; v_gene: TRBV24-1; j_gene: TRBJ2-3; d_gene: -; len: 15
CDR3aa: CASTLTAGAGGELFF; v_gene: TRBV9; j_gene: TRBJ2-2; d_gene: -; len: 15
CDR3aa: CASTFSYGRTEAFF; v_gene: TRBV19; j_gene: TRBJ1-1; d_gene: -; len: 14
CDR3aa: CASKRDQWGQNIQYF; v_gene: TRBV2; j_gene: TRBJ2-4; d_gene: -; len: 15
CDR3aa: CASSVLRTVRNEKLFF; v_gene: TRBV2; j_gene: TRBJ1-4; d_gene: -; len: 16